The rows below give T cell receptor beta chains drawn from one sample of a study of T cells in Graves' hyperthyroidism and ophthalmopathy. TCRdb re-derived calls from the multiplex PCR reads in MiXCR, one entry per CDR3 protein. In the table there are hundreds of thousands of distinct CDR3 sequences, around 38% of which are singletons. Sequenced input: blood. Receptors were obtained from a man younger than 35 with Graves' hyperthyroidism. The CDR3 runs from the conserved cysteine through the conserved F or W. The order of the fields is J gene, V gene, D gene, CDR3 length, CDR3 protein. The D gene is left open where the match is weak.

>TRBJ2-3|TRBV29-1|TRBD2|14
CSVPKAGGTDTQYF
>TRBJ2-7|TRBV4-1|.|14
CASSQLGQGGEQYF
>TRBJ1-6|TRBV20-1|.|12
CSAPQSNSPLHF
>TRBJ2-2|TRBV10-3|.|14
CAISRDRYTGELFF
>TRBJ1-2|TRBV7-3|.|14
CASSLTAQGYGYTF
>TRBJ2-2|TRBV5-1|.|15
CASSLFAGTDGELFF
>TRBJ1-5|TRBV5-1|TRBD1|14
CASSADRLAISPSF
>TRBJ1-3|TRBV9|TRBD1|17
CASSVDLDRGGENTIYF
>TRBJ2-7|TRBV4-1|.|14
CASMAVGGSYEQYF
>TRBJ2-7|TRBV15|.|14
CATSGPNKRHEQYF
>TRBJ2-7|TRBV20-1|.|10
CSALACEQYF
>TRBJ1-1|TRBV10-3|.|16
CAISTKAGRMGTEAFF